Presented here are 18 T cell receptor beta chains from one specimen sequenced in a study of identical twins. Via MiXCR, TCRdb re-called the 5' RACE reads, giving one row per CDR3 protein. The sample contains 700,000 or so distinct CDR3 sequences, more than 6.5% of which appear only once. These sequences were also reported in another study, on yellow fever vaccine responses in identical twins.

Sequenced: PBMCs. All receptors derive from a woman younger than 35 in good health.

At least ten counts were recorded for this clonotype. The chain employs TRBV15 and TRBJ1-5, with no clear D. There are 15 residues in the CDR3. V shed 1 base and J shed 8 bases, with 15 bases lying between them. Per germline, CDR1 LNHNV and CDR2 YYDKDF (reference sequence). Here the CDR3 DNA reads TGTGCCACCAGCAGAGCAGGTAACGGGGTAGAGCCCCAGCATTTT. It codes for CATSRAGNGVEPQHF. Together with reference TRBV15 and TRBJ1-5, the CDR3 gives the full variable domain: DAMVIQNPRYQVTQFGKPVTLSCSQTLNHNVMYWYQQKSSQAPKLLFHYYDKDFNNEADTPDNFQSRRPNTSFCFLDIRSPGLGDTAMYLCATSRAGNGVEPQHFGDGTRLSIL.

The J gene is TRBJ2-5, the V gene TRBV25-1; the match to TRBD1 covers 7 bases. Losses at the gene ends were 8 bases for V and 5 bases for J; bases not matched to a gene: 11. The CDR3 is made up of 14 amino acids. Germline CDR1 and CDR2: MGHDK and SYGVNS. The chain's CDR3 is CASEGRQGVETQYF. CDR3 coding DNA: TGTGCCAGCGAGGGAAGACAGGGCGTGGAGACCCAGTACTTC.

This clonotype was seen a handful of times. The J gene is TRBJ1-1, the V gene TRBV3-1; D uncertain. Germline lookup yields CDR1 LGHDT and CDR2 YNNKEL (reference sequence). The CDR3 sequence is 14 residues long. Trimming left V 1 base short and J 2 bases short, with 8 bases between. The CDR3 loop is CASSQGPFNTEAFF. CDR3 nucleotides: TGTGCCAGCAGCCAAGGCCCGTTCAACACTGAAGCTTTCTTT.

This clonotype was recorded a few times. V is TRBV6-2 or TRBV6-3 and J is TRBJ2-2; no definite D call. There are 14 residues in the CDR3. V was trimmed by 1 base and J by 8 bases, leaving 11 bases between them. Per germline, CDR1 MNHEY and CDR2 SVGEGT. The CDR3 is CASSYWWQTGELFF. The CDR3 DNA reads TGTGCCAGCAGTTACTGGTGGCAGACTGGGGAGCTGTTTTTT.

This sequence joins TRBV29-1 and TRBJ2-3; TRBD2 might be the D (5 bases). The CDR3 loop spans 18 amino acids. CDR1 and CDR2 from the germline V gene are SQVTM and ANQGSEA. The V gene lost 2 bases and the J gene lost 6 bases, with 27 bases spanning the gap. CDR3: CSVEPIVASSLAGDTQYF. CDR3 nucleotides: TGCAGCGTTGAACCAATCGTGGCTAGCAGCTTAGCCGGGGATACGCAGTATTTT.

In this sample, this clonotype turned up many times. The chain employs TRBV7-2 and TRBJ2-1; D is possibly TRBD2 (5 bases). Trimming left V 5 bases short and J 3 bases short, with 8 bases between. The CDR3 spans 13 residues. CDR1 is SGHTA, CDR2 FQGNSA, per germline. The CDR3 DNA follows: TGTGCCAGCAGCCTCCGGGACTACAATGAGCAGTTCTTC. Translated: CASSLRDYNEQFF.

The chain recombines TRBV7-2 with TRBJ1-2; maybe TRBD1 (5 bases). The CDR3 covers 15 residues. Trimming removed 1 base from V and 3 bases from J, with 12 bases in between. Germline V gene lookup returns CDR1 SGHTA and CDR2 FQGNSA. In DNA form, the CDR3 reads TGTGCCAGCAGCTTAGTCTCAGGGCCTGACTATGGCTACACCTTC. It translates to CASSLVSGPDYGYTF.

This clonotype was found a few times. J is TRBJ1-6 and V is TRBV5-1; 9 nucleotides match TRBD1. This CDR3 spans 14 amino acids. Germline V gene sequence: CDR1 SGHRS, CDR2 YFSETQ. V was clipped by 5 bases and J by 13 bases; unmatched bases: 10. The CDR3 sequence is CASRPPGQGSPLHF. Written as DNA, the CDR3 is TGCGCCAGCAGGCCACCGGGACAGGGTTCCCCCCTCCACTTT.

The J gene is TRBJ1-5, the V gene TRBV2, with unresolved D. Trimming pared 4 bases from V and 9 bases from J, leaving 13 bases between. Germline CDR1 is SNHLY and CDR2 is FYNNEI. The CDR3 sequence is 13 residues long. The CDR3 region has the DNA TGTGCCAGCAGTGGGATTTTCGAGCGGCCCCAGCATTTT. Translation gives CASSGIFERPQHF.

Many counts were recorded for this clonotype. J is TRBJ2-7 and V is TRBV6-5; no clear D. There are 12 residues in the CDR3. Trimming removed 8 bases from V and 3 bases from J, with 11 bases in between. The germline gives CDR1 MNHEY, CDR2 SVGAGI. The CDR3 DNA sequence: TGTGCCAGCGGCAGTAGCAGCTACGAGCAGTACTTC. Translating it yields CASGSSSYEQYF.

This clonotype was counted a few times. V usage is TRBV7-2 and J usage is TRBJ1-5; 9 nucleotides align to TRBD1. The V gene's germline CDR1 is SGHTA and CDR2 FQGNSA. Trimming removed 5 bases from V and 5 bases from J; junction bases left unmatched: 4. This CDR3 is 14 amino acids long. This chain's CDR3 is CASSTDRGDQPQHF. Here the CDR3 DNA reads TGTGCCAGCAGCACGGACAGGGGCGATCAGCCCCAGCATTTT.

This clonotype was recorded many times. The chain recombines TRBV7-6 with TRBJ2-3; 9 nucleotides match TRBD2. The CDR3 has 19 residues. The germline V gene encodes CDR1 SGHVS and CDR2 FNYEAQ. Trimming removed 5 bases from V and 1 base from J; junction bases left unmatched: 16. CDR3 DNA: TGTGCCAGCAGCCCGCGTTCGTGGCTAGCGGGGTTGGGCACAGATACGCAGTATTTT. This encodes CASSPRSWLAGLGTDTQYF.

This clonotype has only a few counts. This chain connects TRBV11-1 to TRBJ1-5; 8 bases fit TRBD1. CDR1 is SGHAT, CDR2 FQDESV, per germline (reference sequence). J lost 2 bases, V lost 5 bases, and 14 bases had no gene match. The CDR3 sequence is 18 residues long. CDR3 bases: TGTGCCAGCAGCGCAGAGATTTCCGGGACAGGCCGCAATCAGCCCCAGCATTTT. Its protein product is CASSAEISGTGRNQPQHF.

This clonotype was detected many times. This chain joins TRBV12-3 or TRBV12-4 and TRBJ2-1; 9 positions agree with TRBD1. Trimming removed 4 bases from V and 5 bases from J; junction bases left unmatched: 0. This CDR3 spans 13 amino acids. The CDR3 loop reads CASSWDRDNEQFF. Written as DNA, the CDR3 is TGTGCCAGCAGTTGGGACAGGGACAATGAGCAGTTCTTC.

This clonotype showed up just a few times. V usage is TRBV12-3 or TRBV12-4 and J usage is TRBJ1-1; 7 nucleotides align to TRBD1. With V trimmed by 3 bases and J by 7 bases, 5 bases remained unmatched. The CDR3 length is 13 residues. The CDR3 DNA reads TGTGCCAGCAGTTTGAGGACAGGCGTTGAAGCTTTCTTT. Its protein product is CASSLRTGVEAFF.

This clonotype was detected only a few times. The chain employs TRBV5-1 and TRBJ1-5; D possibly corresponds to TRBD1 (5 bases). The V gene's germline CDR1 is SGHRS and CDR2 YFSETQ. The CDR3 is 15 amino acids. V lost 4 bases and J 3 bases, leaving 14 bases between the germline ends. CDR3 sequence: CASSVAGGDNQPQHF. CDR3 in DNA: TGCGCCAGCAGCGTGGCCGGGGGAGACAATCAGCCCCAGCATTTT.

A few counts support this clonotype. The rearrangement uses TRBV4-2 and TRBJ2-5; the match to TRBD2 covers 13 bases. Germline V gene sequence: CDR1 LGHNA, CDR2 YNFKEQ. The ends lost 4 bases at V and 3 bases at J; junction bases unmatched: 5. CDR3 length equals 16 residues. The CDR3 region is CASSPTSGGLEETQYF. As DNA, the CDR3 is TGTGCCAGCAGCCCGACTAGCGGGGGGCTTGAAGAGACCCAGTACTTC.

V usage is TRBV19 and J usage is TRBJ2-7; D gene uncertain. CDR1 is LNHDA and CDR2 is SQIVND in the germline V gene (reference sequence). The CDR3 covers 13 residues. V was pared by 2 bases and J by 7 bases, with 12 bases between. Here the CDR3 DNA reads TGTGCCAGTAGTATACGAAAGGGTCTGGAGCAGTACTTC. Its translation is CASSIRKGLEQYF. The variable domain in full, completed from reference TRBV19 and TRBJ2-7, reads DGGITQSPKYLFRKEGQNVTLSCEQNLNHDAMYWYRQDPGQGLRLIYYSQIVNDFQKGDIAEGYSVSREKKESFPLTVTSAQKNPTAFYLCASSIRKGLEQYFGPGTRLTVT.